This entry lists 25 T cell receptor beta chains sequenced from one sample in a study of response to subunit inactivated influenza vaccine. From the RT-PCR reads, TCRdb called clonotypes with MiXCR, one entry per CDR3 protein. The data contain some 570,000 distinct CDR3 sequences, approximately 10% of them singletons. A further study also used this sample, focusing on T cells expressing NK-cell markers. That report adds: Generation of TCR beta cDNA was performed by 5'RACE template switching incorporating UMIs.

The sample consisted of PBMCs from blood, taken on the day of vaccination. These receptors were taken from a man aged 50 to 60 who received an inactivated influenza vaccine.

The chain has TRBV12-3 or TRBV12-4 and TRBJ2-5; D possibly matches TRBD1 or TRBD2 (5 bases each). The CDR3 runs 13 residues. The germline V and J ends were trimmed by 10 bases and 5 bases, with 17 bases remaining between them. The chain's CDR3 is CATSGATWETQYF. CDR3 nucleotide sequence: TGTGCCACCTCCGGGGCAACCTGGGAGACCCAGTACTTC.

This clonotype appeared a few times. The rearrangement links TRBV4-1 to TRBJ1-6; the match to TRBD1 covers 8 bases. The CDR3 sequence is 17 residues long. After removal of 0 bases from V and 10 bases from J, the junction contained 11 bases not matched to a gene. Germline V lookup: CDR1 MGHRA, CDR2 YSYEKL. In DNA form, the CDR3 reads TGCGCCAGCAGCCAAGATGGGGAAGGCAGGGGGCGATCACCCCTCCACTTT. It codes for CASSQDGEGRGRSPLHF.

This clonotype appeared a few times. The V call is TRBV12-3 or TRBV12-4, the J call TRBJ2-5; D gene uncertain. V dropped 7 bases and J dropped 3 bases, with 12 bases sitting between them. This CDR3 contains 13 residues. DNA of the CDR3: TGTGCCAGCACCCCACTTCTAGAAGAGACCCAGTACTTC. This translates into CASTPLLEETQYF.

CDR3 protein: CASTVVSNQPQHF. DNA of the CDR3: TGTGCCAGCACCGTGGTTAGCAATCAGCCCCAGCATTTT. The chain couples TRBV6-1 to TRBJ1-5; D not resolved. The germline V gene encodes CDR1 MNHNS and CDR2 SASEGT. Trimming removed 7 bases at V and 0 bases at J, with 7 bases between. This CDR3 comprises 13 residues.

The J gene is TRBJ2-3, the V gene TRBV5-1; 8 bases match TRBD2. Germline lookup yields CDR1 SGHRS and CDR2 YFSETQ. The CDR3 sequence is 14 residues long. Losses at the gene ends were 4 bases for V and 4 bases for J; bases not matched to a gene: 5. The CDR3 protein is CASSGYGGADTQYF. The DNA of the CDR3 is TGCGCCAGCAGCGGATACGGGGGGGCAGATACGCAGTATTTT.

This clonotype was observed many times. The J gene is TRBJ2-2, the V gene TRBV12-3 or TRBV12-4; D gene uncertain. Trimming stripped 2 bases from V and 0 bases from J, with 7 bases between. The CDR3 contains 15 residues. The CDR3 region has the DNA TGTGCCAGCAGTTTAAGATCCGCGAACACCGGGGAGCTGTTTTTT. It codes for CASSLRSANTGELFF.

This clonotype was seen at least ten times. The chain recombines TRBV18 with TRBJ2-7; TRBD1 aligns across 12 bases. The CDR3 spans 14 residues. With 3 bases clipped from V and 8 bases from J, the junction kept 5 bases outside the gene matches. Germline V gives CDR1 KGHSH, CDR2 LQKENI. This CDR3 reads CASSPPGQGAQQYF. The DNA for the CDR3 is TGTGCCAGCTCACCCCCGGGACAGGGGGCGCAGCAGTACTTC.

The rearrangement joins TRBV6-2 or TRBV6-3 to TRBJ2-6, with D possibly being TRBD2 (6 bases). Germline V CDR1 and CDR2: MNHEY, SVGEGT. Trimming removed 6 bases at V and 0 bases at J, with 12 bases between. The CDR3 has 16 amino acids. CDR3 coding DNA: TGTGCCAGCAGGTTGGGGGGTAGCTCTGGGGCCAACGTCCTGACTTTC. Its protein product is CASRLGGSSGANVLTF.

This clonotype was seen more than once but under ten times. The V and J genes are TRBV12-3 or TRBV12-4 and TRBJ1-4; D may be TRBD1 (5 bases). CDR3 size: 14 residues. V dropped 5 bases and J dropped 11 bases, with 18 bases sitting between them. The CDR3 sequence: CASSTSAGTGKLFF. The CDR3 DNA reads TGTGCCAGCAGTACCTCCGCAGGGACGGGGAAACTGTTTTTT.

The chain is built from TRBV12-3 or TRBV12-4 and TRBJ2-1; 10 bases map to TRBD2. The CDR3 length is 17 residues. V was pared by 5 bases and J by 6 bases, with 13 bases of the junction left unmatched. CDR3 in DNA: TGTGCCAGCAGTCTTCGATATAGCGGGGGGCCTTTCAATGAGCAGTTCTTC. Its translation: CASSLRYSGGPFNEQFF.

This clonotype has at least ten counts. The chain is built from TRBV28 and TRBJ2-7, with TRBD1 matching over 8 bases. V shed 1 base and J 4 bases; nucleotides not matched to a gene: 6. CDR3 length: 15 residues. Germline lookup yields CDR1 MDHEN and CDR2 SYDVKM. CDR3 amino acids: CASSLLTGEDYEQYF. The CDR3 nucleotides read TGTGCCAGCAGTTTATTGACAGGGGAGGATTACGAGCAGTACTTC.

This clonotype was seen a handful of times. The chain couples TRBV20-1 to TRBJ2-5; 7 positions match TRBD1. From germline, CDR1 is DFQATT and CDR2 SNEGSKA (reference sequence). With V trimmed by 0 bases and J by 5 bases, 6 bases remained unmatched. CDR3 size: 14 residues. CDR3 protein: CSARDGTALETQYF. DNA of the CDR3: TGCAGTGCTAGAGATGGGACAGCCCTGGAGACCCAGTACTTC.

This clonotype was counted only a few times. This chain connects TRBV7-9 to TRBJ2-7; 8 bases map to TRBD1. Germline V gives CDR1 SEHNR, CDR2 FQNEAQ (reference sequence). V shed 5 bases and J 4 bases; nucleotides not matched to a gene: 13. This CDR3 is 16 amino acids long. This CDR3 is CASSPPPRGRRYEQYF. The CDR3, as DNA: TGTGCCAGCAGCCCCCCACCCAGGGGGCGCCGGTACGAGCAGTACTTC.

This clonotype was picked up many times. An end of the junction differs from the germline gene, which may be a read error. The chain uses TRBV5-1 and TRBJ1-1; D is possibly TRBD1 (6 bases). The CDR3 is made up of 14 amino acids. The germline V gene encodes CDR1 SGHRS and CDR2 YFSETQ. For the CDR3, the DNA is TGTGCCAGCAGCTTAGCAGGGGCGGGCACTGAAGCTTTCTTT. Translation: CASSLAGAGTEAFF.

J is TRBJ2-1 and V is TRBV5-1; D is undetermined. V was clipped by 4 bases and J by 1 base, with 9 bases between them. Germline lookup yields CDR1 SGHRS and CDR2 YFSETQ. CDR3 size: 14 residues. The CDR3 nucleotides read TGCGCCAGCAGCATCGGGTCTTCCTACAATGAGCAGTTCTTC. Protein product: CASSIGSSYNEQFF.

The chain is built from TRBV4-1 and TRBJ2-3; D is perhaps TRBD1 (6 bases). V was cut by 5 bases and J by 0 bases, with 15 bases left in between. CDR1 and CDR2 from the germline V gene are MGHRA and YSYEKL. The CDR3 length is 16 residues. CDR3 loop: CASSRGGLISTDTQYF. CDR3 in DNA: TGCGCCAGCAGCAGAGGGGGTTTAATAAGCACAGATACGCAGTATTTT.

The chain uses TRBV9 and TRBJ1-4; D ambiguous. Germline V gene data show CDR1 as SGDLS and CDR2 as YYNGEE. This CDR3 has 13 residues. The V end was cut by 4 bases, the J end by 7 bases, with 11 bases between. The CDR3 reads CASSPRDGEKLFF. DNA of the CDR3: TGTGCCAGCAGCCCAAGAGATGGTGAAAAACTGTTTTTT.

This clonotype was counted many times. The CDR3 DNA reads as TGTGCCAGCAGTTTATTGAGGGGCGAGCAGTACTTC. Translated: CASSLLRGEQYF. This chain uses TRBV28 with TRBJ2-7, with D perhaps being TRBD1 or TRBD2 (5 bases each). The CDR3 runs 12 residues. Trimming took 1 base from V and 6 from J, leaving 7 bases between them. The germline V gene encodes CDR1 MDHEN and CDR2 SYDVKM.

This clonotype occurred a few times. The rearrangement links TRBV20-1 to TRBJ2-1; 8 positions match TRBD2. Germline V gene lookup returns CDR1 DFQATT and CDR2 SNEGSKA (reference sequence). CDR3 size: 15 residues. V shed 6 bases and J 2 bases; nucleotides not matched to a gene: 9. CDR3 in DNA: TGCAGTGCCACACTAGCGGCCTCCCCCTACAATGAGCAGTTCTTC. Its protein product is CSATLAASPYNEQFF.

V is TRBV20-1 and J is TRBJ1-1; no firm D call. The germline gives CDR1 DFQATT, CDR2 SNEGSKA (reference sequence). Trimming shortened V by 0 bases and J by 1 base, and 6 bases separated the two germline ends. This CDR3 has 13 residues. CDR3 bases: TGCAGTGCTAGAGATCGGCAGAACACTGAAGCTTTCTTT. Amino acids: CSARDRQNTEAFF.

In this sample, this clonotype turned up a few times. The V call is TRBV29-1, the J call TRBJ2-1, with TRBD2 matching over 10 bases. Germline CDR1 is SQVTM and CDR2 is ANQGSEA. The CDR3 covers 14 residues. The ends lost 4 bases at V and 6 bases at J; junction bases unmatched: 6. The CDR3 region is CSVGGLAALNEQFF. DNA for the CDR3: TGCAGCGTTGGAGGACTAGCGGCCCTCAATGAGCAGTTCTTC.

At least ten counts were recorded for this clonotype. V is TRBV7-2 and J is TRBJ2-3; D is undetermined. The CDR3 is 16 residues long. The V and J ends lost 0 bases and 6 bases respectively, with 16 bases between them. Per germline, CDR1 SGHTA and CDR2 FQGNSA. CDR3 DNA: TGTGCCAGCAGCTTAGCGGTTTCCGCGGCGCAGGATACGCAGTATTTT. Protein sequence: CASSLAVSAAQDTQYF.

J is TRBJ2-2 and V is TRBV11-1; 7 nucleotides line up with TRBD2. Trimming removed 0 bases from V and 6 bases from J; junction bases left unmatched: 7. This CDR3 has 16 amino acids. Germline V gives CDR1 SGHAT, CDR2 FQDESV (reference sequence). CDR3 region: CASSLAGGKGPGELFF. The CDR3 coding sequence is TGTGCCAGCAGCTTAGCGGGAGGGAAGGGACCCGGGGAGCTGTTTTTT. The full variable domain, with the rest looked up from reference TRBV11-1 and TRBJ2-2, is EAEVAQSPRYKITEKSQAVAFWCDPISGHATLYWYRQILGQGPELLVQFQDESVVDDSQLPKDRFSAERLKGVDSTLKIQPAELGDSAMYLCASSLAGGKGPGELFFGEGSRLTVL.

Only a few counts were recorded for this clonotype. The chain joins TRBV20-1 to TRBJ2-1; weak D call: TRBD1 (6 bases). V was clipped by 0 bases and J by 4 bases, with 25 bases between them. CDR1 is DFQATT, CDR2 SNEGSKA, per germline (reference sequence). There are 19 residues in the CDR3. CDR3: CSARDPQGSGSGKYNEQFF. CDR3 DNA sequence: TGCAGTGCTAGAGATCCACAGGGTTCTGGGAGCGGCAAATACAATGAGCAGTTCTTC.

This chain joins TRBV4-2 and TRBJ1-4; 7 positions agree with TRBD1. This CDR3 region has 12 residues. Germline V gene lookup returns CDR1 LGHNA and CDR2 YNFKEQ. After removal of 3 bases from V and 15 bases from J, the junction contained 7 bases not matched to a gene. CDR3 region: CASSQDRRLVFF. The CDR3 nucleotides read TGTGCCAGCAGCCAGGACAGGAGATTAGTGTTTTTT.